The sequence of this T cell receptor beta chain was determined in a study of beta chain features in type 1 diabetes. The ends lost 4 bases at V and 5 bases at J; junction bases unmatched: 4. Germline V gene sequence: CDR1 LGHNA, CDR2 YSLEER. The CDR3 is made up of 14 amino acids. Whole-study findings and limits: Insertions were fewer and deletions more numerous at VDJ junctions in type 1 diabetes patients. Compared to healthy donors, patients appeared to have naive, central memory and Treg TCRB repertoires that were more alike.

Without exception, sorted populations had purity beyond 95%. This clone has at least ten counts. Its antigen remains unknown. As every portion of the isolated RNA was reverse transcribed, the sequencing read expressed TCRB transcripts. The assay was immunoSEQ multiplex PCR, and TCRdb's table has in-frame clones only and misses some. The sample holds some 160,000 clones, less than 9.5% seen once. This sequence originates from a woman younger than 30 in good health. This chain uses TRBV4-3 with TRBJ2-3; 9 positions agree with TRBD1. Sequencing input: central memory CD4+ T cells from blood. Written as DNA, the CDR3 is TGCGCCAGCAGCCTCGGACAGGGGAGAGATACGCAGTATTTT. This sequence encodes CASSLGQGRDTQYF.